This TCR beta chain was identified during a study of T cell repertoires in cytomegalovirus infection. Study in general: Carrying CMV and the relevant HLA type showed in public TCR beta signatures. Study results and caveats: Across the ex vivo response, the dominant clonotypes were HLA-C-restricted CMV-specific TCR beta clonotypes. People with CMV and the relevant HLA were identified by cumulative public TCR beta family frequency.

For this clonotype: Its specificity is not known.

TCRdb used MiXCR to reprocess the reads, holding one entry per CDR3 protein. The sample includes roughly 500,000 distinct CDR3 sequences, around 35% of them seen just once. V lost 8 bases to trimming and J lost 4 bases; unmatched junction nucleotides: 11. Germline V CDR1 and CDR2: MNHNS, SASEGT. The CDR3 covers 17 residues. The gene calls are TRBV6-1 and TRBJ2-3; TRBD2 agrees at 14 bases. This specimen consisted of cultured PBMCs, obtained from culture after CMV antigen stimulation. The clonotype originates from a human donor in good health (CMV status not recorded). Some clones in this sample may be carry-over from other donors' samples. CDR3 amino acids: CASRMARLAGGPDTQYF. In DNA, the CDR3 is TGTGCCAGCCGGATGGCCCGACTAGCGGGGGGGCCAGATACGCAGTATTTT.